The rows below give T cell receptor beta chains drawn from one sample of a study of OX40 agonist ivuxolimab in advanced cancers. The repertoire was sequenced with immunoSEQ multiplex PCR; TCRdb's copy has only in-frame clones and lacks some. Counted here are over 70,000 clones, more than 85% occurring once; the ten biggest clones make up more than 13%. The sequences come from CD4+ or CD8+ T cells sorted from blood, collected in a trial of the OX40 agonist ivuxolimab. The receptors derive from an adult with an advanced solid tumor such as melanoma, head and neck, liver or kidney cancer. CDR3s include the opening cysteine and the closing phenylalanine or tryptophan. The D gene is left open where the match is weak. Clone size appears in some rows only: once, few, many, or a class for an expanded clone.

cdr3_aa: CASSAPEDKGLPRTDTQYF
cdr3_nt: TGTGCCAGCAGCGCTCCAGAGGACAAGGGGCTTCCTCGCACAGATACGCAGTATTTT
clone_size: .
v_call: TRBV7-6
j_call: TRBJ2-3
d_call: .

cdr3_aa: CASTRTGTLEKLFF
cdr3_nt: TGTGCCAGTACCCGGACAGGGACTCTGGAAAAACTGTTTTTT
clone_size: .
v_call: TRBV19
j_call: TRBJ1-4
d_call: TRBD1

cdr3_aa: CASSEWAGVNQPQHF
cdr3_nt: TGTGCCAGCAGCGAATGGGCGGGCGTCAATCAGCCCCAGCATTTT
clone_size: .
v_call: TRBV5-8
j_call: TRBJ1-5
d_call: .

cdr3_aa: CASSNSLEAFF
cdr3_nt: TGTGCCAGCAGCAACAGCCTAGAAGCTTTCTTT
clone_size: .
v_call: TRBV7-9
j_call: TRBJ1-1
d_call: .

cdr3_aa: CASSLLAGASTDTQYF
cdr3_nt: TGTGCCAGCAGCCTACTAGCGGGGGCCAGCACAGATACGCAGTATTTT
clone_size: .
v_call: TRBV5-5
j_call: TRBJ2-3
d_call: TRBD2

cdr3_aa: CASSLVTTAKDRGHEQYF
cdr3_nt: TGTGCCAGCAGCTTAGTAACTACCGCCAAAGACAGGGGCCACGAGCAGTACTTC
clone_size: once
v_call: TRBV11-1
j_call: TRBJ2-7
d_call: TRBD1

cdr3_aa: CASSGQGAKNIQYF
cdr3_nt: TGCGCCAGCAGCGGACAGGGGGCCAAAAACATTCAGTACTTC
clone_size: .
v_call: TRBV4-1
j_call: TRBJ2-4
d_call: TRBD1

cdr3_aa: CASSFSSLEQYF
cdr3_nt: TGTGCCAGCAGCTTTTCTTCCCTCGAGCAGTACTTC
clone_size: .
v_call: TRBV5-4
j_call: TRBJ2-7
d_call: .

cdr3_aa: CASNKGQVMGGNQPQHF
cdr3_nt: TGTGCCAGTAACAAGGGACAGGTAATGGGAGGCAATCAGCCCCAGCATTTT
clone_size: .
v_call: TRBV19
j_call: TRBJ1-5
d_call: TRBD1

cdr3_aa: CASSQGMNSPLHF
cdr3_nt: TGTGCCAGCAGCCAAGGGATGAATTCACCCCTCCACTTT
clone_size: few
v_call: TRBV14
j_call: TRBJ1-6
d_call: .

cdr3_aa: CASSLEVSGSYEQYF
cdr3_nt: TGTGCCAGCAGCTTGGAGGTTAGCGGGAGTTACGAGCAGTACTTC
clone_size: .
v_call: TRBV5-5
j_call: TRBJ2-7
d_call: TRBD2